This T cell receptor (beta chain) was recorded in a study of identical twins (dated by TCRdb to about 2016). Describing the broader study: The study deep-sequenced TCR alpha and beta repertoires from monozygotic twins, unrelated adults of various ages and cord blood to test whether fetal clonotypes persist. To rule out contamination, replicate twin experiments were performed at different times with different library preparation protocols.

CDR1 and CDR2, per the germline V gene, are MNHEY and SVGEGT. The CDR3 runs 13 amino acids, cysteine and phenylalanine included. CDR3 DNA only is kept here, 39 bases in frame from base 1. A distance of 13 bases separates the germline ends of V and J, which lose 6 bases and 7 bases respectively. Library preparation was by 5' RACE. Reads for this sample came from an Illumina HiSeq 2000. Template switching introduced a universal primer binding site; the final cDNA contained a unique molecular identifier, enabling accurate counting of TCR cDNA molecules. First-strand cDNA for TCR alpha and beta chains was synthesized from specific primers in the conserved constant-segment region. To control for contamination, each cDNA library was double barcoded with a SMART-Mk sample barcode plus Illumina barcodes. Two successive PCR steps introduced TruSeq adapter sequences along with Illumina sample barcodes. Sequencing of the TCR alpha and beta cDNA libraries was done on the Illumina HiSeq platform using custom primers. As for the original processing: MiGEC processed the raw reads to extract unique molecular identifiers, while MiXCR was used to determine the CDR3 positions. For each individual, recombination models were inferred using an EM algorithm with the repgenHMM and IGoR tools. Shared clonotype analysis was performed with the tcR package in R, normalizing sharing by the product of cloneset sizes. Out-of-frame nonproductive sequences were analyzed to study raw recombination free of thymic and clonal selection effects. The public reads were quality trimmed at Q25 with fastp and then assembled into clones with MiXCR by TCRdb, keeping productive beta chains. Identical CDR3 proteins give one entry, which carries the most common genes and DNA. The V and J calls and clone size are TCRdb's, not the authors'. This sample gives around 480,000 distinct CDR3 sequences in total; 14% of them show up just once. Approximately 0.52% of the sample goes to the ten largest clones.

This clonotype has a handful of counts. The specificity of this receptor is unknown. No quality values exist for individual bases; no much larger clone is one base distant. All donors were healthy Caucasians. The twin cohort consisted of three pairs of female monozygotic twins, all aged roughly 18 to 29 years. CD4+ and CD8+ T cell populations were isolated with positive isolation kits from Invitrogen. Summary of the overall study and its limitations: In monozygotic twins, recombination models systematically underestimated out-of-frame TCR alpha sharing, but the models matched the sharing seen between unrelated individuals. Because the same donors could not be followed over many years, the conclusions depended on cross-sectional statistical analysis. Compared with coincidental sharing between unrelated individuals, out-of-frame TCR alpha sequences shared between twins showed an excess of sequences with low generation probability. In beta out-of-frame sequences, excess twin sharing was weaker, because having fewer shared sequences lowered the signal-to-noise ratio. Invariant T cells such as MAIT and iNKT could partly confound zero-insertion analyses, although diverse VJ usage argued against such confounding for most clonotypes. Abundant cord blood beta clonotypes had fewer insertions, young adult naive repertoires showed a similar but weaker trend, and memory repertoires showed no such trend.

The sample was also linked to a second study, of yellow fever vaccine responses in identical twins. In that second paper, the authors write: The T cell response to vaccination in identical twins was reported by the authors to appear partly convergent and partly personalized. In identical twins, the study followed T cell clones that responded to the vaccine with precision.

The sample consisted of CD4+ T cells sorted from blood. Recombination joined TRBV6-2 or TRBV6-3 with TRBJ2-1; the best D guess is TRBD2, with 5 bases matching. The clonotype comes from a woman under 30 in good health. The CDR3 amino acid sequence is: CASSQTPGNEQFF. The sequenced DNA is TGTGCCAGCAGCCAAACTCCGGGGAATGAGCAGTTCTTC.